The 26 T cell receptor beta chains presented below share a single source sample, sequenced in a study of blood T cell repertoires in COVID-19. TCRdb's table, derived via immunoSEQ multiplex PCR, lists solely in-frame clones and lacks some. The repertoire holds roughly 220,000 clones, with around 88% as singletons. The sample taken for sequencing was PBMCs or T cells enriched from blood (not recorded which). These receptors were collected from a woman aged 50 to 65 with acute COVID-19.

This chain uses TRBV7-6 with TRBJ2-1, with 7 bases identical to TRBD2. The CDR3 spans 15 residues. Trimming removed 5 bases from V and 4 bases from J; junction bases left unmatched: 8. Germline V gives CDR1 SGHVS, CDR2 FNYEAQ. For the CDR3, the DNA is TGTGCCAGCAGCCGGGGCCGGGACTATTACAATGAGCAGTTCTTC. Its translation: CASSRGRDYYNEQFF.

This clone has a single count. The CDR3: CASSPIGGTNEKLFF. The CDR3 nucleotides are TGTGCCAGCAGCCCCATCGGGGGGACTAATGAAAAACTGTTTTTT. J is TRBJ1-4 and V is TRBV7-2, with D maybe TRBD1 (5 bases). The length of the CDR3 is 15 residues. V was clipped by 5 bases and J by 2 bases, with 12 bases between them. Germline V gene lookup returns CDR1 SGHTA and CDR2 FQGNSA. Together with reference TRBV7-2 and TRBJ1-4, the CDR3 gives the full variable domain: GAGVSQSPSNKVTEKGKDVELRCDPISGHTALYWYRQSLGQGLEFLIYFQGNSAPDKSGLPSDRFSAERTGGSVSTLTIQRTQQEDSAVYLCASSPIGGTNEKLFFGSGTQLSVL.

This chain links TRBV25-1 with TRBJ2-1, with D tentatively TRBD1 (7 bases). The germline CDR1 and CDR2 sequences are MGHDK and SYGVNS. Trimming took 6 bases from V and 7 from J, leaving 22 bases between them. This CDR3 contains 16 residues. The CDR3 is CASRGDSGPQRNEQFF. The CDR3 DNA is TGTGCCAGCAGGGGGGACAGCGGGCCCCAGAGGAATGAGCAGTTCTTC.

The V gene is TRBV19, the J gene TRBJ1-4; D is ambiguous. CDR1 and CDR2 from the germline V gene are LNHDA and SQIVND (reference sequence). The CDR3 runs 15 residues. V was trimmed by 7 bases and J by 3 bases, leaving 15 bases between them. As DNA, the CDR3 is TGTGCCAGTATTCCCGGTGGAGCGGCTAATGAAAAACTGTTTTTT. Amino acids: CASIPGGAANEKLFF.

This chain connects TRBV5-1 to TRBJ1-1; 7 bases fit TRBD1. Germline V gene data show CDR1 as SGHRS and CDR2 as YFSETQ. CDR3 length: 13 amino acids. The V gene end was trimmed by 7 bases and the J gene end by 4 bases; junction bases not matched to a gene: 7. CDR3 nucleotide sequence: TGCGCCAGCGGACCTCAGGGGGGCACTGAAGCTTTCTTT. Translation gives CASGPQGGTEAFF. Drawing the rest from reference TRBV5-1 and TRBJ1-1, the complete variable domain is KAGVTQTPRYLIKTRGQQVTLSCSPISGHRSVSWYQQTPGQGLQFLFEYFSETQRNKGNFPGRFSGRQFSNSRSEMNVSTLELGDSALYLCASGPQGGTEAFFGQGTRLTVV.

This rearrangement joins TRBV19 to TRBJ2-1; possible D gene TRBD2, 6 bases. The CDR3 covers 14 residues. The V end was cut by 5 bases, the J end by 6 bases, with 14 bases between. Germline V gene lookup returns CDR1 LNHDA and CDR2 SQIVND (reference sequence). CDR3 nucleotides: TGTGCCAGTAGTTCCGGGACTTACTTCAATGAGCAGTTCTTC. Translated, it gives CASSSGTYFNEQFF.

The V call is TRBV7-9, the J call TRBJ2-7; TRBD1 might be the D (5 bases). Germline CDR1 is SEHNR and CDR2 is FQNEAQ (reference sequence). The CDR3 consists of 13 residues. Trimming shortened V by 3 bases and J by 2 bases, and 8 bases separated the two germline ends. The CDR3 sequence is CASSFGRAYEQYF. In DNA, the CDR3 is TGTGCCAGCAGCTTTGGCAGGGCCTACGAGCAGTACTTC. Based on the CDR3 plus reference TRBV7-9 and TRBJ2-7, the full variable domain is DTGVSQNPRHKITKRGQNVTFRCDPISEHNRLYWYRQTLGQGPEFLTYFQNEAQLEKSRLLSDRFSAERPKGSFSTLEIQRTEQGDSAMYLCASSFGRAYEQYFGPGTRLTVT.

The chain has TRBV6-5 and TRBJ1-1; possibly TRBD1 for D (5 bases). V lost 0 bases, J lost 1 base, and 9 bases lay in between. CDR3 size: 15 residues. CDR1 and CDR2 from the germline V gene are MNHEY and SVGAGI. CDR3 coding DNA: TGTGCCAGCAGTTACTCACAGGAGACGAACACTGAAGCTTTCTTT. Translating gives CASSYSQETNTEAFF.

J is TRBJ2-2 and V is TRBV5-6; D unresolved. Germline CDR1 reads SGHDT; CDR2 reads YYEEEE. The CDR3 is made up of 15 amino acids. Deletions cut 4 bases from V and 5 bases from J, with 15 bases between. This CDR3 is CASSRNRFQTGELFF. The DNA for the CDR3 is TGTGCCAGCAGCCGAAACAGATTCCAGACCGGGGAGCTGTTTTTT.

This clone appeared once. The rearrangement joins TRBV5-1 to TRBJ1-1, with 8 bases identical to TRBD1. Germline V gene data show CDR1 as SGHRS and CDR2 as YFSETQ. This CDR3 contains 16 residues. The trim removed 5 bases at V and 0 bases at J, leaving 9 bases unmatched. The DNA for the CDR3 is TGCGCCAGCAGTATGGGACAGGTAATTCTGAACACTGAAGCTTTCTTT. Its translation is CASSMGQVILNTEAFF.

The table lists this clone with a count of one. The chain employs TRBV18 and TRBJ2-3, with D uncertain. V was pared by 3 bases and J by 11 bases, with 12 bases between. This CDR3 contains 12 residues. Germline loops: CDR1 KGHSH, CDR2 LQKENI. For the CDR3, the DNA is TGTGCCAGCTCACCGCTCGCAGATTGGCAGTATTTT. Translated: CASSPLADWQYF.

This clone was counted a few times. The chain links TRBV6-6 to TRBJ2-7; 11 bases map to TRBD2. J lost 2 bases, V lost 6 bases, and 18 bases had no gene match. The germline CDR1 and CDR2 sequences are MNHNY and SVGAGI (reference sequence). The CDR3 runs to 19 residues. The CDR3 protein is CASSRPTSGSSRGAYEQYF. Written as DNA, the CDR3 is TGTGCCAGCAGCCGACCTACTAGCGGGAGCTCGCGCGGGGCCTACGAGCAGTACTTC.

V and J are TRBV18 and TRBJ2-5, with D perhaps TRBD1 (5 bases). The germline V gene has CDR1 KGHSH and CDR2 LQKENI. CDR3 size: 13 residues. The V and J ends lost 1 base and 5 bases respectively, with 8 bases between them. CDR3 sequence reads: CASSPRGLETQYF. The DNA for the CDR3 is TGTGCCAGCTCACCACGGGGCCTCGAGACCCAGTACTTC.

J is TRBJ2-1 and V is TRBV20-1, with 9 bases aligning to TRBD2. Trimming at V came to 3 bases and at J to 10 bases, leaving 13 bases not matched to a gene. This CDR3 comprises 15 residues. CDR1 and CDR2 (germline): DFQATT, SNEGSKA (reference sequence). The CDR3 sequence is CSASPLSGRIREQFF. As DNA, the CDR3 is TGCAGTGCTAGTCCCCTAAGCGGGAGGATTCGAGAGCAGTTCTTC.

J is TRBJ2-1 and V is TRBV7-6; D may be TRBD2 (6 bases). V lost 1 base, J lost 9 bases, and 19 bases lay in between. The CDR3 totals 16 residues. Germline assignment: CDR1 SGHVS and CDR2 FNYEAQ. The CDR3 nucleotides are TGTGCCAGCAGCTTAGATGGGGCGGGACGGGTCGGTGAGCAGTTCTTC. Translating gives CASSLDGAGRVGEQFF.

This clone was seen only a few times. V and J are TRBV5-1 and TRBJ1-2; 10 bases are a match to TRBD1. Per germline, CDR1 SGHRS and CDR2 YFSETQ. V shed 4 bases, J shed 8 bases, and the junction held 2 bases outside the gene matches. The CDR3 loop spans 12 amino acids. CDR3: CASSGTGVGYTF. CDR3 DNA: TGCGCCAGCAGCGGGACAGGGGTCGGCTACACCTTC.

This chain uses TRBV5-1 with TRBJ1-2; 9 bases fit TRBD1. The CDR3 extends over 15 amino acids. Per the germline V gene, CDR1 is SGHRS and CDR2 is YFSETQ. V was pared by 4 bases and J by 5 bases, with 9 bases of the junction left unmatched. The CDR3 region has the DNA TGCGCCAGCAGCCCGGGACAGGGAGGTTGGTATGGCTACACCTTC. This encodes CASSPGQGGWYGYTF.

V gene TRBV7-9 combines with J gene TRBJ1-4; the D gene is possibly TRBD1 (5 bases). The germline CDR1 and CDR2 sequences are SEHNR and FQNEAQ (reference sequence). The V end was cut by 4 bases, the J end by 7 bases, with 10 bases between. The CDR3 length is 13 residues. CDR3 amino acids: CASSSGGIEKLFF. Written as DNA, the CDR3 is TGTGCCAGCAGCTCGGGGGGTATTGAAAAACTGTTTTTT.

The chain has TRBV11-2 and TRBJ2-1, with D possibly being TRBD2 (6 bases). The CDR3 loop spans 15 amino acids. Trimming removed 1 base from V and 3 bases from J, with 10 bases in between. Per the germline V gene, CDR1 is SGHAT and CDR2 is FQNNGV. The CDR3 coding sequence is TGTGCCAGCAGCTTAGGGGACTCCCTCTACAATGAGCAGTTCTTC. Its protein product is CASSLGDSLYNEQFF.

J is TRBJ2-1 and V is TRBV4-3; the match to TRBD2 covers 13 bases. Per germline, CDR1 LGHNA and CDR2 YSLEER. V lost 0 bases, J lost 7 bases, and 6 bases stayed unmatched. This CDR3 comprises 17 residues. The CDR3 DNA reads TGCGCCAGCAGCCAAGAAAGGACTAGCGGGAGTCGTAATGAGCAGTTCTTC. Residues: CASSQERTSGSRNEQFF.

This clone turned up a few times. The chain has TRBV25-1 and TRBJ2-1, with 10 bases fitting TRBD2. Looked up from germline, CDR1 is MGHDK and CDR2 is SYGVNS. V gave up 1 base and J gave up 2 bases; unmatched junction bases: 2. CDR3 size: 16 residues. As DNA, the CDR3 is TGTGCCAGCAGTGAATTGAGCGGGAGGGCCTACAATGAGCAGTTCTTC. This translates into CASSELSGRAYNEQFF.

The CDR3 loop reads CASSPGLHEQFF. As DNA, the CDR3 is TGTGCCAGCAGTCCGGGACTACATGAGCAGTTCTTC. The genes are TRBV27 and TRBJ2-1; 7 nucleotides match TRBD2. Trimming removed 5 bases from V and 8 bases from J; junction bases left unmatched: 3. Germline-derived CDR1 and CDR2 are MNHEY and SMNVEV (reference sequence). The CDR3 runs 12 residues.

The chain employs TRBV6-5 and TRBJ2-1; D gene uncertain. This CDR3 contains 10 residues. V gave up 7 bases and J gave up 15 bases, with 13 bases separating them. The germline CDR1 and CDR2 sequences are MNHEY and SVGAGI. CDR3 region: CASMRRHRFF. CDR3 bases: TGTGCCAGCATGAGGCGGCACCGGTTCTTC.

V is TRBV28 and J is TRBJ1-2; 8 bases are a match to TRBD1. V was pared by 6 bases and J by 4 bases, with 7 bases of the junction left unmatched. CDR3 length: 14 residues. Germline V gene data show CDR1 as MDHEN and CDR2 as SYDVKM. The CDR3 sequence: CASSPTGGIYGYTF. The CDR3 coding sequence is TGTGCCAGCAGCCCTACAGGGGGAATCTATGGCTACACCTTC.

CDR3: CSVVGQGGGYTF. CDR3 in DNA: TGCAGCGTTGTGGGGCAGGGCGGCGGCTACACCTTC. The chain joins TRBV29-1 to TRBJ1-2, with a possible D match to TRBD1 (5 bases). The CDR3 loop spans 12 amino acids. Germline CDR1 reads SQVTM; CDR2 reads ANQGSEA. V was pared by 4 bases and J by 8 bases, with 14 bases between.

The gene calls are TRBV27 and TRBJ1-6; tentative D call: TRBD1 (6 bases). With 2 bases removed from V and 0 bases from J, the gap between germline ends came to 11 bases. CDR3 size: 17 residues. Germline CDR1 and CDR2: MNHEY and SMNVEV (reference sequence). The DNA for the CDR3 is TGTGCCAGCAGTTTAAACAGGGAGAGCTCCTATAATTCACCCCTCCACTTT. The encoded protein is CASSLNRESSYNSPLHF.